This T cell receptor beta chain was sequenced in a study of response to subunit inactivated influenza vaccine (dated by TCRdb to the late 2010s). Turning to the overall study: Deep quantitative T cell receptor repertoire profiling was used in the study to track responses to a trivalent subunit inactivated influenza vaccine. Overall study results and their limits: The authors suggested that each seasonal influenza vaccination may recruit only a limited number of new T cells.

In regard to this clonotype: Its binding antigen is unknown. Within one base of it there is no much larger clone, and no base qualities were kept.

The library was made by RT-PCR. The instrument given in TCRdb is Illumina HiSeq 2500. TCRdb's own reprocessing of the public reads used fastp at Q25 and MiXCR and kept productive beta chains. Each record represents a unique CDR3 protein, reported with the most common genes and DNA among its rows. Within this sample are 500,000 to 550,000 distinct CDR3 sequences, with under 8.5% of them counted one time only. The ten largest clonotypes hold roughly 13% of the sample. The material was PBMCs from blood, obtained around 2 years after vaccination. The clonotype comes from a man between 50 and 69 years old who received an inactivated influenza vaccine. Donor details come from another sample of the same person, matched by shared clones.

The CDR3 protein is CASSQQVGNTIYF. The sequenced DNA is TGCGCCAGCAGCCAGCAGGTCGGAAACACCATATATTTT. The chain couples TRBV4-1 to TRBJ1-3, with the D segment identity uncertain. From the cysteine through the phenylalanine, the CDR3 covers 13 amino acids. Just CDR3 DNA is preserved here, 39 bases in frame from base 1. CDR1 and CDR2, looked up from the germline V gene, are MGHRA and YSYEKL. Trimming costs V 3 bases and J 4 bases, and their ends lie 7 bases apart.